This T cell receptor (beta chain) was recorded in a study of blood T cell repertoires in COVID-19. V lost 2 bases to trimming and J lost 5 bases, with 18 bases between them. Germline assignment: CDR1 KGHSH and CDR2 LQKENI. The CDR3 extends over 16 amino acids. Some clones are missing from TCRdb's copy, which holds only in-frame ones; the method was immunoSEQ multiplex PCR. The table shows about 120,000 clones, with just under 85% occurring only once. The receptor comes from a man in his 70s with active or convalescent COVID-19. The chain uses TRBV18 and TRBJ1-1, with D possibly TRBD1 on 5 matching bases. Sequencing was performed on peripheral blood. Here the CDR3 DNA reads TGTGCCAGCTCACCAAAGCCTCGCCAGGGCAGAACTGAAGCTTTCTTT. It translates to CASSPKPRQGRTEAFF.